The clone carrying this TCR beta chain was seen repeatedly, ten times or more. What it binds is unknown. From roughly 400 ng of RNA, a library with molecular barcoded alpha/delta and beta/gamma adaptors was made. TCRdb called the reads again in MiXCR, with one record for every CDR3 protein. The sample contains some 140,000 distinct CDR3 sequences, roughly 13% of which appear only once. The data stem from a study of read filtering for tumor transcriptome and immune sequencing. Overall study context: Revised staging placed eight or nine patients in R-ISS I, about 17 in II, 7 in III. Study-level results: Compared with RNA-seq, IR-seq gave much higher clonotype depth and reliability. Approximately 87% of IR-seq clonotypes had a single read, yet these held around 3.5% of reads. The sorted CD138-negative fraction was a mixed bone marrow immune population, not purified T cells.

The sequenced sample consisted of a population of CD138-negative cells sorted from bone marrow. The clonotype originates from a donor at least 40 years old with multiple myeloma.

CDR3 in amino acids: CASSLRSPPYNEQFF. The CDR3 DNA sequence: TGCGCCAGCAGCTTGAGGAGCCCTCCTTACAATGAGCAGTTCTTC. This rearrangement joins TRBV5-1 to TRBJ2-1; D unclear. Germline loops: CDR1 SGHRS, CDR2 YFSETQ. Trimming cost V 1 base and J 4 bases, with 12 bases left between them. This CDR3 is built from 15 residues.